Below, 27 T cell receptor beta chains from the same sample are listed, as sequenced in a study of identifying expanded T cells in peripheral blood. Using immunoSEQ multiplex PCR, the repertoire was profiled, and TCRdb retains in-frame clones only, with some absent. The top ten clones hold 17% of a sample with 95,000 to 100,000 clones, approximately 88% of them seen once. The sample taken for sequencing was blood. The receptors stem from a person between 18 and 70 years old in good health.

This clone was seen only once. The rearrangement links TRBV19 to TRBJ1-5; 8 bases are shared with TRBD1. Germline loops: CDR1 LNHDA, CDR2 SQIVND (reference sequence). The CDR3 consists of 19 residues. The junction had 16 bases not matched to a gene; V was cut back by 5 bases and J by 1 base. The CDR3 reads CASSATRQGKWGSNQPQHF. The CDR3 DNA follows: TGTGCCAGTAGTGCCACCCGACAGGGGAAGTGGGGGAGCAATCAGCCCCAGCATTTT.

The V call is TRBV10-3, the J call TRBJ2-2; 10 bases are shared with TRBD2. J was trimmed by 1 base and V by 2 bases; bases with no gene match: 1. Germline lookup yields CDR1 ENHRY and CDR2 SYGVKD. CDR3 length equals 16 residues. CDR3 bases: TGTGCCATCAGTGAGCTAGCGGGGGTGAACACCGGGGAGCTGTTTTTT. Translation: CAISELAGVNTGELFF.

The J gene is TRBJ2-7, the V gene TRBV6-1; D might be TRBD1 (6 bases). This CDR3 region has 13 residues. Deletions cut 3 bases from V and 2 bases from J, with 8 bases between. The V gene's germline CDR1 is MNHNS and CDR2 SASEGT. CDR3: CASSDQGTYEQYF. As DNA, the CDR3 is TGTGCCAGCAGTGATCAGGGGACCTACGAGCAGTACTTC.

The chain carries TRBV18 and TRBJ2-4; possibly TRBD1 or TRBD2 for D (5 bases each). The CDR3 sequence is 16 residues long. Germline CDR1 KGHSH, CDR2 LQKENI. V lost 0 bases and J 3 bases, leaving 12 bases between the germline ends. The CDR3 sequence: CASSPPRGEGKNIQYF. Here the CDR3 DNA reads TGTGCCAGCTCACCACCACGAGGGGAAGGCAAAAACATTCAGTACTTC.

The genes are TRBV7-2 and TRBJ1-2; possible D gene TRBD1, 5 bases. V was cut by 3 bases and J by 0 bases, with 20 bases left in between. The CDR3 extends over 18 amino acids. Germline CDR1 SGHTA, CDR2 FQGNSA. The CDR3 reads CASSFYPEWGEANYGYTF. In DNA, the CDR3 is TGTGCCAGCAGCTTTTATCCCGAGTGGGGGGAAGCTAACTATGGCTACACCTTC.

This clone was observed a few times. The rearrangement links TRBV6-6 to TRBJ2-4, with D perhaps TRBD1 or TRBD2 (5 bases each). Trimming left V 3 bases short and J 8 bases short, with 14 bases between. CDR1 is MNHNY and CDR2 is SVGAGI in the germline V gene (reference sequence). CDR3 length: 14 residues. Written as DNA, the CDR3 is TGTGCCAGCAGTTATGGTAGAGGGGCGGACATTCAGTACTTC. It yields the protein CASSYGRGADIQYF.

V usage is TRBV12-5 and J usage is TRBJ1-5; TRBD1 matches 7 bases. Germline-derived CDR1 and CDR2 are LGHNT and FRNRAP. J gave up 2 bases and V 6 bases, and 7 bases lay outside the gene matches. The CDR3 has 15 residues. The CDR3 DNA follows: TGTGCTAGTGGCCCGGAGACAGGGCGCAATCAGCCCCAGCATTTT. Its protein is CASGPETGRNQPQHF.

This clone was recorded once. The CDR3 loop reads CASSQVLQGAPEQYF. The CDR3 DNA is TGTGCCAGCAGCCAAGTCCTTCAGGGGGCGCCTGAGCAGTACTTC. The gene calls are TRBV4-2 and TRBJ2-5, with 8 bases fitting TRBD1. Losses at the gene ends were 1 base for V and 11 bases for J; bases not matched to a gene: 12. CDR1 and CDR2 from the germline V gene are LGHNA and YNFKEQ. The CDR3 is made up of 15 amino acids.

This clone was seen a handful of times. This rearrangement joins TRBV9 to TRBJ1-6; 8 bases match TRBD1. The germline V gene encodes CDR1 SGDLS and CDR2 YYNGEE. The V gene end was trimmed by 4 bases and the J gene end by 6 bases; junction bases not matched to a gene: 6. The CDR3 sequence is 15 residues long. CDR3 loop: CASSPGQGGNSPLHF. Written as DNA, the CDR3 is TGTGCCAGCAGCCCAGGACAGGGAGGTAATTCACCCCTCCACTTT. Together with reference TRBV9 and TRBJ1-6, the CDR3 gives the full variable domain: DSGVTQTPKHLITATGQRVTLRCSPRSGDLSVYWYQQSLDQGLQFLIQYYNGEERAKGNILERFSAQQFPDLHSELNLSSLELGDSALYFCASSPGQGGNSPLHFGNGTRLTVT.

V gene TRBV19 combines with J gene TRBJ1-5, with TRBD1 as a possible D gene (5 bases). Germline V gene data show CDR1 as LNHDA and CDR2 as SQIVND (reference sequence). This CDR3 has 15 amino acids. V dropped 0 bases and J dropped 5 bases, with 11 bases sitting between them. Here the CDR3 DNA reads TGTGCCAGTAGTATAGAGGGGATGGGGGATCAGCCCCAGCATTTT. Translating it yields CASSIEGMGDQPQHF.

This chain uses TRBV11-2 with TRBJ2-7; D possibly matches TRBD1 or TRBD2 (5 bases each). The CDR3 has 13 amino acids. Trimming cost V 3 bases and J 3 bases, with 9 bases left between them. CDR1 is SGHAT and CDR2 is FQNNGV in the germline V gene. The CDR3 loop reads CASSFSGGYEQYF. CDR3 bases: TGTGCCAGCAGCTTTTCTGGGGGCTACGAGCAGTACTTC.

This chain joins TRBV15 and TRBJ1-1; D gene uncertain. CDR1 is LNHNV and CDR2 is YYDKDF in the germline V gene (reference sequence). The ends were cut back, 2 bases at V and 2 bases at J, with 15 bases in the middle. There are 16 residues in the CDR3. Written as DNA, the CDR3 is TGTGCCACCAGCAGACAAATCTTAACGAGTAACACTGAAGCTTTCTTT. Protein sequence: CATSRQILTSNTEAFF.

As to this clone: At one end, the junction sequence differs from germline, possibly due to a read error. The chain has TRBV6-5 and TRBJ1-3; D may be TRBD1 (6 bases). The germline gives CDR1 MNHEY, CDR2 SVGAGI. The CDR3 is 13 residues long. The CDR3 DNA follows: TGTGCCAGCAGTTACGGGCGGCAGGGGTTGCCAAATTTT. It encodes CASSYGRQGLPNF.

V gene TRBV19 combines with J gene TRBJ2-7; 8 bases fit TRBD1. The germline V gene encodes CDR1 LNHDA and CDR2 SQIVND (reference sequence). J was trimmed by 2 bases and V by 4 bases; bases with no gene match: 10. This CDR3 has 16 amino acids. CDR3 sequence: CASSTGTGSWAYEQYF. As DNA, the CDR3 is TGTGCCAGTAGTACCGGGACAGGTTCATGGGCCTACGAGCAGTACTTC.

This sequence joins TRBV4-3 and TRBJ2-3; 11 nucleotides align to TRBD2. Germline V gene lookup returns CDR1 LGHNA and CDR2 YSLEER. V was pared by 10 bases and J by 4 bases, with 16 bases of the junction left unmatched. The CDR3 runs to 17 residues. The chain's CDR3 is CATSPVRSGGAPDTQYF. CDR3 nucleotides: TGCGCCACCTCGCCGGTCCGTAGCGGGGGGGCCCCAGATACGCAGTATTTT.

A single count supports this clone. The CDR3 is CASSLDQGGSASYNEQFF. The CDR3 DNA sequence: TGTGCCAGCAGCTTAGATCAAGGGGGGTCGGCTTCCTACAATGAGCAGTTCTTC. The rearrangement links TRBV11-3 to TRBJ2-1; D tentatively fits TRBD1 or TRBD2 (6 bases each). This CDR3 has 18 residues. Germline CDR1 and CDR2: SGHNT and YENEEA. With 0 bases removed from V and 1 base from J, the gap between germline ends came to 16 bases.

This clone was observed once. This chain connects TRBV15 to TRBJ1-5; possible D gene TRBD1, 5 bases. The CDR3 is 15 amino acids. V shed 5 bases and J shed 7 bases, with 18 bases lying between them. The germline gives CDR1 LNHNV, CDR2 YYDKDF (reference sequence). CDR3 sequence (DNA): TGTGCCACCAGCGACTACCGGGACCTAAGCCAGCCCCAGCATTTT. Translation: CATSDYRDLSQPQHF. The full variable domain, with the rest looked up from reference TRBV15 and TRBJ1-5, is DAMVIQNPRYQVTQFGKPVTLSCSQTLNHNVMYWYQQKSSQAPKLLFHYYDKDFNNEADTPDNFQSRRPNTSFCFLDIRSPGLGDTAMYLCATSDYRDLSQPQHFGDGTRLSIL.

V is TRBV6-5 and J is TRBJ2-7; D call uncertain. Germline V gene lookup returns CDR1 MNHEY and CDR2 SVGAGI. V was cut by 2 bases and J by 1 base, with 9 bases left in between. The CDR3 runs to 14 residues. The CDR3 loop is CASSYDMGSYEQYF. Here the CDR3 DNA reads TGTGCCAGCAGTTACGACATGGGTTCCTACGAGCAGTACTTC.

The J gene is TRBJ1-2, the V gene TRBV7-6, with D uncertain. Between the trimmed V and J ends, which lost 0 bases and 13 bases, there was a span of 15 bases. CDR3 length equals 13 residues. In germline, CDR1 is SGHVS, CDR2 FNYEAQ. DNA of the CDR3: TGTGCCAGCAGCTTAGCCGGGCCCAACCAGGTCACCTTC. Its protein is CASSLAGPNQVTF.

V usage is TRBV4-3 and J usage is TRBJ2-3; 7 bases align to TRBD2. Germline loops: CDR1 LGHNA, CDR2 YSLEER. V trimming: 3 bases; J trimming: 6 bases; junction bases outside the gene matches: 9. The CDR3 is 15 residues long. Here the CDR3 DNA reads TGCGCCAGCAGCCACCAGTGGGGGGGGATGGATACGCAGTATTTT. Translated, it gives CASSHQWGGMDTQYF.

This chain uses TRBV7-9 with TRBJ1-2; D is unclear. The CDR3 runs to 13 residues. Trimming pared 0 bases from V and 4 bases from J, leaving 6 bases between. CDR1 is SEHNR and CDR2 is FQNEAQ in the germline V gene (reference sequence). The CDR3 region is CASSLALFYGYTF. The CDR3 region has the DNA TGTGCCAGCAGCTTAGCGCTATTCTATGGCTACACCTTC.

V usage is TRBV30 and J usage is TRBJ2-5; 11 bases match TRBD2. CDR3 length equals 15 residues. From germline, CDR1 is GTSNPN and CDR2 SVGIG (reference sequence). V trimming: 4 bases; J trimming: 4 bases; junction bases outside the gene matches: 8. CDR3: CAWTYGTSGLETQYF. The CDR3 nucleotides read TGTGCCTGGACTTACGGGACTAGCGGCCTAGAGACCCAGTACTTC. Using reference TRBV30 and TRBJ2-5 for the parts outside the CDR3, the full variable domain is SQTIHQWPATLVQPVGSPLSLECTVEGTSNPNLYWYRQAAGRGLQLLFYSVGIGQISSEVPQNLSASRPQDRQFILSSKKLLLSDSGFYLCAWTYGTSGLETQYFGPGTRLLVL.

This chain uses TRBV28 with TRBJ1-2; the match to TRBD1 covers 7 bases. Germline loops: CDR1 MDHEN, CDR2 SYDVKM. V trimming: 10 bases; J trimming: 7 bases; junction bases outside the gene matches: 12. This CDR3 is 13 amino acids long. The CDR3 DNA reads as TGTGCCATCTACACTCAAGGGGGCTTTGGCTACACCTTC. Amino acids: CAIYTQGGFGYTF.

This sequence joins TRBV5-1 and TRBJ2-7, with a weak D call TRBD1 (6 bases). V was cut by 4 bases and J by 6 bases, with 23 bases left in between. CDR1 and CDR2 (germline): SGHRS, YFSETQ. The CDR3 totals 16 residues. CDR3 in amino acids: CASSQTYRALSGEQYF. DNA for the CDR3: TGCGCCAGCAGCCAAACCTACAGGGCTCTTTCTGGCGAGCAGTACTTC.

The chain recombines TRBV10-2 with TRBJ1-5; D unresolved. Trimming stripped 1 base from V and 10 bases from J, with 11 bases between. The CDR3 covers 13 residues. Germline loops: CDR1 WSHSY, CDR2 SAAADI. The CDR3 sequence is CASSELAEEPQHF. The CDR3 DNA reads as TGCGCCAGCAGTGAGTTGGCAGAAGAACCCCAGCATTTT.

The V call is TRBV6-6, the J call TRBJ2-7; D may correspond to TRBD1 or TRBD2 (5 bases each). The CDR3 length is 15 residues. Deletions cut 5 bases from V and 7 bases from J, with 21 bases between. Germline V CDR1 and CDR2: MNHNY, SVGAGI (reference sequence). The CDR3 here is CASSPRASPGTEQYF. CDR3 DNA: TGTGCCAGCAGTCCCCGCGCCAGCCCGGGGACGGAGCAGTACTTC.

This chain joins TRBV7-9 and TRBJ2-3, with 13 bases matching TRBD2. CDR1 is SEHNR, CDR2 FQNEAQ, per germline (reference sequence). V lost 2 bases to trimming and J lost 2 bases; unmatched junction nucleotides: 4. The CDR3 spans 17 residues. The chain's CDR3 is CASSLTSGGASTDTQYF. DNA of the CDR3: TGTGCCAGCAGCTTAACTAGCGGGGGGGCATCCACAGATACGCAGTATTTT.